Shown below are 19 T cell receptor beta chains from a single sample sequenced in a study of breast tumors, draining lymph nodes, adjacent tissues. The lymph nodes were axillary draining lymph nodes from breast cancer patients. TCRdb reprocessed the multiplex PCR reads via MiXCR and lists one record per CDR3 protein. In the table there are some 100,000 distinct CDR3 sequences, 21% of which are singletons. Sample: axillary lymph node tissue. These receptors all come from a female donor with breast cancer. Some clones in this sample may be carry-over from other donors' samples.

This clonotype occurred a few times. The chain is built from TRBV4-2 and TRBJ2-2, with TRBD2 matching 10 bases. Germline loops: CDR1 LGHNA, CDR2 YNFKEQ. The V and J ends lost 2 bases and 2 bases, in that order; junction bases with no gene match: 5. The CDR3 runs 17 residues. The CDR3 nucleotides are TGTGCCAGCAGCCAATCGGGACTAGCGATTAACACCGGGGAGCTGTTTTTT. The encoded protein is CASSQSGLAINTGELFF.

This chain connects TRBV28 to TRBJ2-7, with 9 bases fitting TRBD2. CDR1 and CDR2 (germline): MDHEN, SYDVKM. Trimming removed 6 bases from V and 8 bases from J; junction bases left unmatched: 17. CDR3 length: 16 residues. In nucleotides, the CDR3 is TGTGCCAGCAGCAGACCGCAAGCGGGAGGCCTCTCCCAGCAGTACTTC. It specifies CASSRPQAGGLSQQYF.

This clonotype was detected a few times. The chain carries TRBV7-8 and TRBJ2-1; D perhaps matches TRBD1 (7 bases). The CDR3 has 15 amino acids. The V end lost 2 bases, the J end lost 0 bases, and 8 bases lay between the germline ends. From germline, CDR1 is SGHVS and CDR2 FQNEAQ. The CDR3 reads CASSLQGGSYNEQFF. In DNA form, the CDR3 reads TGTGCCAGCAGCTTACAGGGGGGCTCCTACAATGAGCAGTTCTTC.

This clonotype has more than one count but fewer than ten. The CDR3 DNA reads as TGTGCCTGGAGTGTAGTCCAATCTGGAAACACCATATATTTT. This translates into CAWSVVQSGNTIYF. The chain links TRBV30 to TRBJ1-3; unclear D gene. The germline gives CDR1 GTSNPN, CDR2 SVGIG (reference sequence). V was cut by 0 bases and J by 1 base, with 7 bases left in between. This CDR3 is 14 amino acids long.

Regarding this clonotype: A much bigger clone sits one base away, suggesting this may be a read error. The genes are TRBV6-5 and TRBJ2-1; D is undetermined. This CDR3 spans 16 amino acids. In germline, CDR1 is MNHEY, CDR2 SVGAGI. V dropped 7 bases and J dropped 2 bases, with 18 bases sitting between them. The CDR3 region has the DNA TGTGCCAGCAATGAAAACCTGCTTCCACCCTACAATGAGCAGTTCTTC. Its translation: CASNENLLPPYNEQFF.

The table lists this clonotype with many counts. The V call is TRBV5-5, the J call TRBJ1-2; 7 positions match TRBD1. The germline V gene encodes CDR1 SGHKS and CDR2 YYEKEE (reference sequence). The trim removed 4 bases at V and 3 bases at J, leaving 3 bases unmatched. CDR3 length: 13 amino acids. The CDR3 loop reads CASSPQGDYGYTF. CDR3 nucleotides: TGTGCCAGCAGCCCCCAGGGGGACTATGGCTACACCTTC.

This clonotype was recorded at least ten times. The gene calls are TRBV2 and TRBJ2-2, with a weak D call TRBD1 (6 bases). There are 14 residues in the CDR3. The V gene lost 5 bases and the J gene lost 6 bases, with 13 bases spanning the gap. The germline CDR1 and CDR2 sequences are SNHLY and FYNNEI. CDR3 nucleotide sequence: TGTGCCAGCAGTTTAGACAGGACTCCCGGGGAGCTGTTTTTT. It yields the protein CASSLDRTPGELFF.

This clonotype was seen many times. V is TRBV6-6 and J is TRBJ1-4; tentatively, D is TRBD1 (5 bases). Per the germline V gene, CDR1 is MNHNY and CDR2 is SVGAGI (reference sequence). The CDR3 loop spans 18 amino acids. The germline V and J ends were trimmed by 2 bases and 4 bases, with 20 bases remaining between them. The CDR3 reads CASSYTSPGGGSNEKLFF. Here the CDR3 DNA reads TGTGCCAGCAGTTACACCTCCCCAGGTGGGGGGAGTAATGAAAAACTGTTTTTT.

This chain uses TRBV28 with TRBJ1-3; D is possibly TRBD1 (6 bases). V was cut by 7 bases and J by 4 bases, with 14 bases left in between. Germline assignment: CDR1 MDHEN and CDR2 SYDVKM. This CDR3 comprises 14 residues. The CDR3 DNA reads TGTGCCAGCACCTTTCAGGGGTTGGGAAACACCATATATTTT. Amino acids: CASTFQGLGNTIYF.

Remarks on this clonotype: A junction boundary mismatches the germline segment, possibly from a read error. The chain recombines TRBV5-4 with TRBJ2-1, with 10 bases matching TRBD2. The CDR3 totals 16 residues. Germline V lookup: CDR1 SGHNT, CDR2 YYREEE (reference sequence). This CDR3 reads CASSVPSGGFYSEQFF. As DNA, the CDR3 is TGTGCCAGCAGCGTGCCTAGCGGGGGATTCTACAGTGAGCAGTTCTTC.

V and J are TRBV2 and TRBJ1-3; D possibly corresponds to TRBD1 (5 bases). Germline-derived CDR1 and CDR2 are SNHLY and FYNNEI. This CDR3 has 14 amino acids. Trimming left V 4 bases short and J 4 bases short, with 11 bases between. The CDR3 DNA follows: TGTGCCAGCAGTGGGAGACAGTCGGGAAACACCATATATTTT. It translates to CASSGRQSGNTIYF.

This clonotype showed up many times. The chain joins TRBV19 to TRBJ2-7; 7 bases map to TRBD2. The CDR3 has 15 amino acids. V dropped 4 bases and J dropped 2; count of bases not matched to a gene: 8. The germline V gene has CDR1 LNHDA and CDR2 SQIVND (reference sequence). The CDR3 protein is CASSTAGDATYEQYF. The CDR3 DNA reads TGTGCCAGTAGTACGGCGGGGGACGCCACCTACGAGCAGTACTTC.

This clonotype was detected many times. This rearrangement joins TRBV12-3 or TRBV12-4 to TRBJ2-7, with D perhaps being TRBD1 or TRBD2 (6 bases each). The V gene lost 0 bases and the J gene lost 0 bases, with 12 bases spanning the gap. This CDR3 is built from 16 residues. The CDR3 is CASSLAGGRSSYEQYF. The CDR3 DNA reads TGTGCCAGCAGTTTAGCGGGGGGCAGGAGCTCCTACGAGCAGTACTTC.

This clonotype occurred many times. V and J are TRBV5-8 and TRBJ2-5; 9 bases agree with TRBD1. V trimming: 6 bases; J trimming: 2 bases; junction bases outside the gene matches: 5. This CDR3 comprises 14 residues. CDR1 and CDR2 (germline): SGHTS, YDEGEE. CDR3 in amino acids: CASKRDRAQETQYF. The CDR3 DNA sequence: TGTGCCAGCAAGCGGGACAGGGCTCAAGAGACCCAGTACTTC.

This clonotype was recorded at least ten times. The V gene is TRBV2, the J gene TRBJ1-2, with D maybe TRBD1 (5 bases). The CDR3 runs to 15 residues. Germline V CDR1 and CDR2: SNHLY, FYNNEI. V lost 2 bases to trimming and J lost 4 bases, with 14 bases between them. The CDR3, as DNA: TGTGCCAGCAGTGAATTACAGGACCCCCGCTATGGCTACACCTTC. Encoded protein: CASSELQDPRYGYTF.

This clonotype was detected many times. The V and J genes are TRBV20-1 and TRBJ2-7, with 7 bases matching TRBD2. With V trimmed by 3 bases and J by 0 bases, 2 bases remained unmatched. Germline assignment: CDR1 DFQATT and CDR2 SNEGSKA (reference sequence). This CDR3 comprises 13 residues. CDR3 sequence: CSASGGSSYEQYF. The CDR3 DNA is TGCAGTGCTAGCGGCGGGAGCTCCTACGAGCAGTACTTC.

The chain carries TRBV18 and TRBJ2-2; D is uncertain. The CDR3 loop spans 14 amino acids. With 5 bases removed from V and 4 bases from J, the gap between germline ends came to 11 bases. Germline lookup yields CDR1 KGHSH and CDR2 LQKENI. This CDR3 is CASSSASLTGELFF. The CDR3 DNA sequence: TGTGCCAGCTCATCAGCGTCCCTCACCGGGGAGCTGTTTTTT. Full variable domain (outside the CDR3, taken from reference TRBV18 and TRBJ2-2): NAGVMQNPRHLVRRRGQEARLRCSPMKGHSHVYWYRQLPEEGLKFMVYLQKENIIDESGMPKERFSAEFPKEGPSILRIQQVVRGDSAAYFCASSSASLTGELFFGEGSRLTVL.

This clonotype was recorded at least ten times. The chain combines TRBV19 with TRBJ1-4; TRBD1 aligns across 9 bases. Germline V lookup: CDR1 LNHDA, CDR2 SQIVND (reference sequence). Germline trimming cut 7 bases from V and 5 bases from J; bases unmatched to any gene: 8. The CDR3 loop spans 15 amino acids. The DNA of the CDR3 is TGTGCCAGTAACGGTGAGACAGGGGGGAATGAAAAACTGTTTTTT. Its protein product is CASNGETGGNEKLFF.

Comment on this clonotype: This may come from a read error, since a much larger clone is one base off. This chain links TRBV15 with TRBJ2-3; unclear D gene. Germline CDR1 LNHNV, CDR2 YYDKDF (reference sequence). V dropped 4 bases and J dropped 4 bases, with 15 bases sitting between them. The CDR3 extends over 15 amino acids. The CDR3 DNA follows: TGTGCCACCAGCATCGGGCTGATCCCCCCAGATACGCAGTATTTT. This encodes CATSIGLIPPDTQYF.